These 9 T cell receptor beta chains came from one sample sequenced in a study of T cells in tuberculosis. Sequencing used immunoSEQ multiplex PCR; TCRdb keeps in-frame clones, though not all of them. The sample lists tens of thousands of clones, approximately 93% seen once, with 2% to 2.5% in the top ten. Sequencing input: PBMCs. The receptors shown here come from a donor between 10 and 35 years old with latent tuberculosis or without tuberculosis infection.

This clone turned up a few times. V and J are TRBV6-5 and TRBJ2-7; unclear D gene. Germline V CDR1 and CDR2: MNHEY, SVGAGI. This CDR3 comprises 11 residues. The germline V and J ends were trimmed by 6 bases and 6 bases, with 9 bases remaining between them. The CDR3, as DNA: TGTGCCAGCAGGAAACAGAGCGAGCAGTACTTC. The encoded protein is CASRKQSEQYF.

The rearrangement uses TRBV2 and TRBJ2-7, with TRBD2 matching 7 bases. Germline V CDR1 and CDR2: SNHLY, FYNNEI. The length of the CDR3 is 15 residues. V was clipped by 7 bases and J by 0 bases; unmatched bases: 9. The CDR3 DNA reads TGTGCCAGCACCTACGGACTAGAGAGCTCCTACGAGCAGTACTTC. Its protein is CASTYGLESSYEQYF.

The chain has TRBV14 and TRBJ2-7, with D perhaps matching TRBD2 (5 bases). The length of the CDR3 is 15 residues. In germline, CDR1 is SGHDN, CDR2 FVKESK. Trimming took off 0 bases at V and 2 bases at J, with 11 bases between the two ends. CDR3 nucleotides: TGTGCCAGCAGCCAAGATGTAGGAGGTGCCTACGAGCAGTACTTC. Amino acid sequence: CASSQDVGGAYEQYF.

The genes are TRBV9 and TRBJ2-3, with D possibly matching TRBD2 (6 bases). The CDR3 is 15 amino acids. V was trimmed by 1 base and J by 4 bases, leaving 13 bases between them. Germline V lookup: CDR1 SGDLS, CDR2 YYNGEE. The CDR3 sequence is CASSVSGLSPDTQYF. CDR3 in DNA: TGTGCCAGCAGCGTAAGCGGGCTCAGCCCAGATACGCAGTATTTT.

The chain combines TRBV7-9 with TRBJ2-5; no definite D call. Germline values: CDR1 SEHNR, CDR2 FQNEAQ (reference sequence). Trimming took 5 bases from V and 7 from J, leaving 11 bases between them. The CDR3 loop spans 12 amino acids. Written as DNA, the CDR3 is TGTGCCAGCAGCGCCCCCGAAGCGACCCAGTACTTC. Amino acid sequence: CASSAPEATQYF. Complete variable domain (other parts from reference TRBV7-9 and TRBJ2-5): DTGVSQNPRHKITKRGQNVTFRCDPISEHNRLYWYRQTLGQGPEFLTYFQNEAQLEKSRLLSDRFSAERPKGSFSTLEIQRTEQGDSAMYLCASSAPEATQYFGPGTRLLVL.

The rearrangement uses TRBV19 and TRBJ1-2, with TRBD1 identical over 8 bases. Germline trimming cut 7 bases from V and 4 bases from J; bases unmatched to any gene: 11. This CDR3 is 15 amino acids long. The V gene's germline CDR1 is LNHDA and CDR2 SQIVND (reference sequence). This CDR3 reads CASTYPDRGSYGYTF. The CDR3 bases are TGTGCCAGTACCTACCCCGACAGGGGTAGCTATGGCTACACCTTC.

This chain joins TRBV7-6 and TRBJ2-1; a possible D gene is TRBD1 (6 bases). V was trimmed by 5 bases and J by 9 bases, leaving 11 bases between them. CDR1 is SGHVS, CDR2 FNYEAQ, per germline. The CDR3 runs to 12 residues. CDR3 sequence reads: CASSPGGSEQFF. The DNA of the CDR3 is TGTGCCAGCAGCCCTGGGGGCTCTGAGCAGTTCTTC.

This clone was seen once. This chain joins TRBV6-1 and TRBJ2-1, with 8 bases identical to TRBD1. The CDR3 is 15 residues long. Germline V gene data show CDR1 as MNHNS and CDR2 as SASEGT. Losses at the gene ends were 5 bases for V and 6 bases for J; bases not matched to a gene: 9. CDR3 residues: CASSRQGKVINEQFF. In DNA form, the CDR3 reads TGTGCCAGCAGTAGACAGGGGAAAGTCATCAATGAGCAGTTCTTC.

The genes are TRBV9 and TRBJ2-5; 7 bases match TRBD2. Germline V gene lookup returns CDR1 SGDLS and CDR2 YYNGEE. The V segment lost 4 bases and the J segment 3 bases; nucleotides outside the gene matches: 9. The CDR3 sequence is 15 residues long. Here the CDR3 DNA reads TGTGCCAGCAGCTCCGGGGGGACGGAGGAAGAGACCCAGTACTTC. Translation gives CASSSGGTEEETQYF.